The 31 T cell receptor beta chains reported below all come from one sample, sequenced in a study of blood T cells in healthy people across ages. A second 7 to 11 cycle PCR used barcoded and J-beta primers. TCRdb passed the 5' RACE reads through MiXCR, listing each CDR3 protein once. The repertoire has approximately 810,000 distinct CDR3 sequences, more than 25% of them found once; the top ten carry 15% to 20%. Sequenced sample: blood. The receptors stem from a woman older than 75 in good health.

This clonotype appeared a few times. This chain uses TRBV4-1 with TRBJ2-5; weak D call: TRBD2 (6 bases). The J call may be faulty, since TRBJ2-7 better matches the DNA end. The germline gives CDR1 MGHRA, CDR2 YSYEKL. CDR3 length equals 14 residues. CDR3 sequence reads: CASSQDSGALEQYF. The CDR3 DNA reads as TGCGCCAGCAGCCAAGATTCGGGAGCCCTCGAGCAGTACTTC.

This clonotype was observed a few times. The rearrangement links TRBV2 to TRBJ1-5; D gene ambiguous. Trimming shortened V by 7 bases and J by 5 bases, and 15 bases separated the two germline ends. Germline lookup yields CDR1 SNHLY and CDR2 FYNNEI. The CDR3 contains 14 residues. The CDR3 loop is CASTPTIGDQPQHF. CDR3 coding DNA: TGTGCCAGCACCCCCACTATTGGGGATCAGCCCCAGCATTTT.

Ten or more counts support this clonotype. The J gene is TRBJ1-4, the V gene TRBV6-2 or TRBV6-3; tentatively, D is TRBD1 (6 bases). The V end was cut by 2 bases, the J end by 7 bases, with 8 bases between. The CDR3 is 13 amino acids. CDR1 and CDR2 from the germline V gene are MNHEY and SVGEGT. The CDR3 is CASSYQGSEKLFF. CDR3 sequence (DNA): TGTGCCAGCAGTTACCAGGGGAGTGAAAAACTGTTTTTT.

This clonotype was observed at least ten times. This sequence joins TRBV11-3 and TRBJ2-7; D possibly corresponds to TRBD2 (6 bases). The V end lost 1 base, the J end lost 0 bases, and 10 bases lay between the germline ends. In germline, CDR1 is SGHNT, CDR2 YENEEA. The CDR3 extends over 15 amino acids. The CDR3: CASSLGDFSSYEQYF. The CDR3 DNA sequence: TGTGCCAGCAGCTTAGGGGACTTCAGCTCCTACGAGCAGTACTTC.

With regard to this clonotype: A single base separates this from a much larger clone, so it may be a read error. This rearrangement joins TRBV11-2 to TRBJ2-1; 8 bases are shared with TRBD2. The V gene end was trimmed by 6 bases and the J gene end by 2 bases; junction bases not matched to a gene: 9. There are 16 residues in the CDR3. CDR1 SGHAT and CDR2 FQNNGV come from the germline V gene. CDR3 DNA: TGTGCCAGCAGATCCGGGGGGGCTAGCCCCTACAATGAGCAGTTCTTC. Amino acids: CASRSGGASPYNEQFF.

The CDR3 coding sequence is TGTGCCAGCAGCCAGAACCCGACGGGGAACACTGAAGCTTTCTTT. It encodes CASSQNPTGNTEAFF. The chain uses TRBV3-1 and TRBJ1-1; no clear D. V lost 3 bases and J lost 1, with 12 bases in between. This CDR3 is 15 amino acids long. Germline lookup yields CDR1 LGHDT and CDR2 YNNKEL (reference sequence).

V usage is TRBV5-1 and J usage is TRBJ1-2, with D possibly matching TRBD1 (5 bases). Trimming cost V 4 bases and J 5 bases, with 15 bases left between them. CDR1 is SGHRS and CDR2 is YFSETQ in the germline V gene. This CDR3 is built from 14 residues. The CDR3 loop is CASSEGRKGYGYTF. DNA of the CDR3: TGCGCCAGCAGCGAGGGGAGAAAGGGGTATGGCTACACCTTC.

V usage is TRBV9 and J usage is TRBJ2-3; D unresolved. V lost 0 bases, J lost 5 bases, and 7 bases lay in between. Per germline, CDR1 SGDLS and CDR2 YYNGEE. There are 13 residues in the CDR3. The chain's CDR3 is CASSVEPRDTQYF. The CDR3 DNA follows: TGTGCCAGCAGCGTAGAACCCAGAGATACGCAGTATTTT.

This clonotype was recorded at least ten times. The chain uses TRBV20-1 and TRBJ2-2; 7 bases map to TRBD2. J was trimmed by 7 bases and V by 3 bases; bases with no gene match: 5. The CDR3 is made up of 13 amino acids. CDR1 and CDR2 (germline): DFQATT, SNEGSKA (reference sequence). CDR3 coding DNA: TGCAGTGCTAGTGGACTAGGTGTCGGGGAGCTGTTTTTT. Its translation: CSASGLGVGELFF.

This clonotype has only a few counts. This rearrangement joins TRBV3-1 to TRBJ2-1; D assignment may be TRBD1 or TRBD2 (5 bases each). The CDR3 covers 20 residues. Trimming removed 0 bases from V and 1 base from J, with 22 bases in between. Germline CDR1 is LGHDT and CDR2 is YNNKEL (reference sequence). The DNA of the CDR3 is TGTGCCAGCAGCCAAGATCCAAAGGGACGTGCGAGTAGATCCTACAATGAGCAGTTCTTC. The encoded protein is CASSQDPKGRASRSYNEQFF.

As for this clonotype: Just one base apart from a much larger clone, this may be a read error. CDR3 sequence reads: CASSGQTNSGANVLTF. Written as DNA, the CDR3 is TGTGCCAGCAGCGGACAAACCAACTCTGGGGCCAACGTCCTGACTTTC. This rearrangement joins TRBV5-6 to TRBJ2-6; a weak D match, TRBD1 (5 bases). The CDR3 loop spans 16 amino acids. CDR1 is SGHDT, CDR2 YYEEEE, per germline. Trimming shortened V by 4 bases and J by 0 bases, and 11 bases separated the two germline ends.

Of note for this clonotype: The junction does not match germline at one end; this may be a read error. This rearrangement joins TRBV7-2 to TRBJ1-2, with D possibly matching TRBD1 (5 bases). Per the germline V gene, CDR1 is SGHTA and CDR2 is FQGNSA. This CDR3 comprises 15 residues. CDR3 nucleotides: TGTGCCAGCAGCTTAGCGCTACAAGGGGCGGGTGGCCACACCTTC. Translated, it gives CASSLALQGAGGHTF.

This chain links TRBV6-5 with TRBJ2-2; D unresolved. V lost 6 bases, J lost 7 bases, and 15 bases lay in between. Germline CDR1 is MNHEY and CDR2 is SVGAGI. This CDR3 is built from 14 residues. CDR3 amino acids: CASSQGLIHGELFF. Written as DNA, the CDR3 is TGTGCCAGCAGCCAAGGGCTCATTCACGGGGAGCTGTTTTTT.

The table lists this clonotype with many counts. The V and J genes are TRBV14 and TRBJ1-2; no definite D call. The CDR3 sequence is 13 residues long. The germline gives CDR1 SGHDN, CDR2 FVKESK. Trimming cost V 1 base and J 8 bases, with 11 bases left between them. CDR3 coding DNA: TGTGCCAGCAGCCAAGTCGGGAAGGGCGGCTACACCTTC. Amino acids: CASSQVGKGGYTF.

This clonotype has ten or more counts. The J gene is TRBJ1-2, the V gene TRBV7-2; D possibly corresponds to TRBD1 (5 bases). CDR1 SGHTA and CDR2 FQGNSA come from the germline V gene. The CDR3 totals 14 residues. The V gene lost 5 bases and the J gene lost 5 bases, with 15 bases spanning the gap. The CDR3 is CASSLRQSEYGYTF. The CDR3 DNA is TGTGCCAGCAGCCTGCGACAGTCCGAGTATGGCTACACCTTC.

This chain connects TRBV6-2 or TRBV6-3 to TRBJ2-2; maybe TRBD1 (6 bases). The CDR3 has 14 residues. V was cut by 6 bases and J by 4 bases, with 12 bases left in between. The germline V gene has CDR1 MNHEY and CDR2 SVGEGT. As DNA, the CDR3 is TGTGCCAGCAGGGCAGGACAGTTCACCGGGGAGCTGTTTTTT. As protein: CASRAGQFTGELFF.

This clonotype occurred many times. This chain joins TRBV7-9 and TRBJ1-2, with unresolved D. V lost 5 bases to trimming and J lost 4 bases, with 11 bases between them. The CDR3 is 13 amino acids. Germline values: CDR1 SEHNR, CDR2 FQNEAQ (reference sequence). The CDR3 DNA reads TGTGCCAGCAGCCCCCTAGGAGCCTATGGCTACACCTTC. It yields the protein CASSPLGAYGYTF.

The chain couples TRBV21-1 to TRBJ1-5; the listed D gene, TRBD1, was not tested against the DNA. TRBV21-1 is a known pseudogene. The CDR3 length is 17 residues. CDR3 sequence (DNA): TGTGCCAGCAGCATGCGCGATGGACAGGGGTGCAATCAGCCCCAGCATTTT. It is translated as CASSMRDGQGCNQPQHF.

This clonotype was seen more than once but under ten times. With a much larger clone just one base away, this may be a read error. This chain links TRBV6-2 or TRBV6-3 with TRBJ2-1; a weak D match, TRBD1 (7 bases). The better agreement between TRBJ2-7 and the DNA end casts doubt on the J call. The CDR3 length is 16 residues. Germline V gene sequence: CDR1 MNHEY, CDR2 SVGEGT. The CDR3 nucleotides read TGTGCCAGCAGTTATCCACCAGGGGGGAACTACAATGAGCAGTACTTC. Translation gives CASSYPPGGNYNEQYF.

On this clonotype: This clone may be a read error of a much larger clone one base away. The chain uses TRBV28 and TRBJ2-4; D gene ambiguous. The J call could be wrong; TRBJ2-7 is a better fit for the DNA end. CDR3 length: 11 amino acids. Germline CDR1 reads MDHEN; CDR2 reads SYDVKM. The CDR3 sequence: CASNSLYEQYF. The CDR3 DNA reads as TGTGCCAGCAACAGTCTGTACGAGCAGTACTTC.

In this sample, this clonotype turned up once. V gene TRBV18 combines with J gene TRBJ2-2; D is perhaps TRBD2 (5 bases). V lost 6 bases to trimming and J lost 4 bases, with 12 bases between them. Germline V gene sequence: CDR1 KGHSH, CDR2 LQKENI. The CDR3 consists of 14 residues. CDR3 in amino acids: CASSFLGSTGELFF. CDR3 sequence (DNA): TGTGCCAGCTCTTTCCTTGGGAGCACCGGGGAGCTGTTTTTT.

This clonotype was counted many times. The chain is built from TRBV7-9 and TRBJ2-7, with 7 positions matching TRBD1. This CDR3 has 15 amino acids. Looked up from germline, CDR1 is SEHNR and CDR2 is FQNEAQ (reference sequence). J lost 2 bases, V lost 1 base, and 5 bases had no gene match. In nucleotides, the CDR3 is TGTGCCAGCAGCTTAGACAGGGGCCCGCCCTACGAGCAGTACTTC. Translation gives CASSLDRGPPYEQYF. The variable domain in full, with the rest retrieved from reference TRBV7-9 and TRBJ2-7, is DTGVSQNPRHKITKRGQNVTFRCDPISEHNRLYWYRQTLGQGPEFLTYFQNEAQLEKSRLLSDRFSAERPKGSFSTLEIQRTEQGDSAMYLCASSLDRGPPYEQYFGPGTRLTVT.

This clonotype was recorded at least ten times. V is TRBV7-2 and J is TRBJ2-7; no reliable D call. V lost 5 bases and J 2 bases, leaving 13 bases between the germline ends. The CDR3 covers 14 residues. Germline loops: CDR1 SGHTA, CDR2 FQGNSA. The CDR3 sequence: CASSAADTTYEQYF. The CDR3 nucleotides are TGTGCCAGCAGCGCCGCCGACACAACCTACGAGCAGTACTTC.

This sequence joins TRBV30 and TRBJ1-1, with TRBD1 as a possible D gene (5 bases). With 0 bases removed from V and 7 bases from J, the gap between germline ends came to 18 bases. Looked up from germline, CDR1 is GTSNPN and CDR2 is SVGIG (reference sequence). CDR3 length: 15 amino acids. CDR3 protein: CAWSVRGGVGIEAFF. DNA for the CDR3: TGTGCCTGGAGTGTACGAGGAGGGGTCGGGATTGAAGCTTTCTTT.

This clonotype was found many times. The chain recombines TRBV3-1 with TRBJ2-7; 10 nucleotides match TRBD2. The V gene's germline CDR1 is LGHDT and CDR2 YNNKEL (reference sequence). The V gene end was trimmed by 8 bases and the J gene end by 4 bases; junction bases not matched to a gene: 8. The CDR3 runs to 14 residues. CDR3 DNA: TGTGCCAGCGCCCCGAGCGGGGGGGTTTACGAGCAGTACTTC. This encodes CASAPSGGVYEQYF.

The chain is built from TRBV24-1 and TRBJ1-2; no clear D. The CDR3 is made up of 13 amino acids. Looked up from germline, CDR1 is KGHDR and CDR2 is SFDVKD. V dropped 0 bases and J dropped 8 bases, with 9 bases sitting between them. The CDR3 here is CATSDLMSGGYTF. In DNA form, the CDR3 reads TGTGCCACCAGTGATTTGATGTCTGGCGGCTACACCTTC.

Comments on this clonotype: This may be a read error: a much more frequent sequence differs by one nucleotide. This sequence joins TRBV6-6 and TRBJ2-1; D is possibly TRBD2 (5 bases). Germline values: CDR1 MNHNY, CDR2 SVGAGI (reference sequence). The CDR3 length is 13 residues. CDR3 bases: TGTGCCAGCAGTTCTTCTAGCTACAATGGGCAGTTCTTC. Translated, it gives CASSSSSYNGQFF.

This clonotype showed up just a few times. This chain connects TRBV20-1 to TRBJ1-6; D is undetermined. The CDR3 has 18 amino acids. CDR1 is DFQATT and CDR2 is SNEGSKA in the germline V gene (reference sequence). V dropped 7 bases and J dropped 5 bases, with 27 bases sitting between them. The CDR3 DNA reads TGCAGTGTTAGGATCTTGGGCCACTTTCAGCGGAATAATTCACCCCTCCACTTT. Amino acid sequence: CSVRILGHFQRNNSPLHF.

Ten or more counts support this clonotype. A much larger clone lies one base from this, so it may be a read error. The CDR3 reads CASSLWNEQFF. Here the CDR3 DNA reads TGTGCCAGCAGTTTATGGAATGAGCAGTTCTTC. The V and J genes are TRBV12-3 or TRBV12-4 and TRBJ2-1; D gene uncertain. Trimming took 2 bases from V and 7 from J, leaving 3 bases between them. The CDR3 consists of 11 residues.

This clonotype was counted many times. The chain employs TRBV20-1 and TRBJ2-1, with unresolved D. V lost 3 bases to trimming and J lost 8 bases, with 17 bases between them. Looked up from germline, CDR1 is DFQATT and CDR2 is SNEGSKA (reference sequence). The CDR3 runs to 14 residues. The DNA of the CDR3 is TGCAGTGCTAGGGACGGTGCCTACGACTATGAGCAGTTCTTC. This sequence encodes CSARDGAYDYEQFF.

On this clonotype: The junction departs from the called germline gene at one end, perhaps through a read error. V is TRBV12-3 or TRBV12-4 and J is TRBJ2-5; 7 nucleotides line up with TRBD2. This CDR3 region has 17 residues. Written as DNA, the CDR3 is TGCGCCAGCAGTTTGGGTGGAAGCGGGACCTTCCAAGAGACCCAGTACTTC. It yields the protein CASSLGGSGTFQETQYF.